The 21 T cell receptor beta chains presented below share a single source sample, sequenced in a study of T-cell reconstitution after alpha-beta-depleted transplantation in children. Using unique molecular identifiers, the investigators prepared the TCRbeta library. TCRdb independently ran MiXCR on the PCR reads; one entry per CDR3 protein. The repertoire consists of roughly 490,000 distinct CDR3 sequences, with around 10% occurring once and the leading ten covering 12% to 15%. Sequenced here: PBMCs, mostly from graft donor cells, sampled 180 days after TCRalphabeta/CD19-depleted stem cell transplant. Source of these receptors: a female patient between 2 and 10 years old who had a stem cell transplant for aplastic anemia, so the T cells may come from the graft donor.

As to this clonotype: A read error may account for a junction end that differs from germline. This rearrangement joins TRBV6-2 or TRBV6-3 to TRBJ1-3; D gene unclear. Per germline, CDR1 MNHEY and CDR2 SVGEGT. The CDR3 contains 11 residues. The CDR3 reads CASSRGYTIYF. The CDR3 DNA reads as TGTGCCAGCAGCCGTGGATACACCATATATTTT.

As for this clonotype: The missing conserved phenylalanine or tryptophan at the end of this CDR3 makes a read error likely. CDR3 nucleotides: TGTGCCAGCAGGCATGGGGGACGGCCCACAGATACGCAGTATTTG. Its protein product is CASRHGGRPTDTQYL. The chain joins TRBV7-2 to TRBJ2-3; D may be TRBD1 or TRBD2 (5 bases each). Trimming pared 6 bases from V and 2 bases from J, leaving 15 bases between. Germline lookup yields CDR1 SGHTA and CDR2 FQGNSA. The CDR3 loop spans 15 amino acids.

CDR3 DNA: TGTGCCAGCAGCTTCCGACTAGCGGGAGGAGGAACAGATACGCAGTATTTT. Translated: CASSFRLAGGGTDTQYF. The chain uses TRBV11-2 and TRBJ2-3; 13 nucleotides match TRBD2. V lost 3 bases, J lost 3 bases, and 6 bases stayed unmatched. From germline, CDR1 is SGHAT and CDR2 FQNNGV. This CDR3 is 17 amino acids long.

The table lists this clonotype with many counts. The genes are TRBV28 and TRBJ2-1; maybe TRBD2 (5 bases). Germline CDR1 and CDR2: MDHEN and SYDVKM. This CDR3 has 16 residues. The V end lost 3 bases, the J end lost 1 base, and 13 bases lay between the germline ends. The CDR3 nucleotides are TGTGCCAGCAGTTTGATTGGGCGGGTTTCCTACAATGAGCAGTTCTTC. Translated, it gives CASSLIGRVSYNEQFF.

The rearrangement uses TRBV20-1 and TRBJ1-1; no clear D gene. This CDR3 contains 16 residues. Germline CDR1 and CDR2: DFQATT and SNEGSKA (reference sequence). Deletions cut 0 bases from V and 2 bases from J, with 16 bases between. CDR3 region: CSARDFPEAINTEAFF. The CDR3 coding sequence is TGCAGTGCTAGAGATTTTCCAGAGGCCATAAACACTGAAGCTTTCTTT.

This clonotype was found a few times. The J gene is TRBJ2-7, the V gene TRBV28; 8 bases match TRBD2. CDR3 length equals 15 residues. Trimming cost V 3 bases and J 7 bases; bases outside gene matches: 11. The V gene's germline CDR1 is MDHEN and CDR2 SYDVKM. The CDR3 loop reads CASSFRTSRIGEQYF. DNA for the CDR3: TGTGCCAGCAGTTTCCGGACTAGCAGGATCGGTGAGCAGTACTTC.

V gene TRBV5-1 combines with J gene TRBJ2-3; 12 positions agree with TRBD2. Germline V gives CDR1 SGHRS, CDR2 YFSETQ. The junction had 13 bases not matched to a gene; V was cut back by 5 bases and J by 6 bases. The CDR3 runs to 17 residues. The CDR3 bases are TGCGCCAGCAGTCCCTGGCCTTCTAGCGGGAGGGCTGATACGCAGTATTTT. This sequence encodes CASSPWPSSGRADTQYF.

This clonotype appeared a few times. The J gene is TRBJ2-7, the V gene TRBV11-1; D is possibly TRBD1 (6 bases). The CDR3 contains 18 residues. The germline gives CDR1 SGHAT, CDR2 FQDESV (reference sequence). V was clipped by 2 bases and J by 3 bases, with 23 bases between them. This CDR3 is CASSLFVWKIQGYYEQYF. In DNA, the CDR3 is TGTGCCAGCAGCTTATTCGTCTGGAAGATACAGGGTTACTACGAGCAGTACTTC.

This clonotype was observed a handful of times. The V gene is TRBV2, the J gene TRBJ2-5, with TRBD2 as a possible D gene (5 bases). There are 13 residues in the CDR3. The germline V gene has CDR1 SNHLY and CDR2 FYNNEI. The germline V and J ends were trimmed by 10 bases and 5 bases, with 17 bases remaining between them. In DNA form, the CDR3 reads TGTGCCACCAAACGAGCGGAGAGGGAGACCCAGTACTTC. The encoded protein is CATKRAERETQYF.

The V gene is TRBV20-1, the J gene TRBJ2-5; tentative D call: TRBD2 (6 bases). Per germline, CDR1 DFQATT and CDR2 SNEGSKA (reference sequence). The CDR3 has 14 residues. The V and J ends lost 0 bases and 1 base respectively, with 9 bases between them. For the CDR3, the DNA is TGCAGTGCTAGAGAGGGACTCCTCCAAGAGACCCAGTACTTC. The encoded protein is CSAREGLLQETQYF.

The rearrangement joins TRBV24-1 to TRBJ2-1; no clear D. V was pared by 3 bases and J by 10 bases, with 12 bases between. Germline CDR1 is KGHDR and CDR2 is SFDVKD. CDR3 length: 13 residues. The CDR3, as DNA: TGTGCCACCAGTGATGAGCGACCCAGGGAGCAGTTCTTC. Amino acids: CATSDERPREQFF.

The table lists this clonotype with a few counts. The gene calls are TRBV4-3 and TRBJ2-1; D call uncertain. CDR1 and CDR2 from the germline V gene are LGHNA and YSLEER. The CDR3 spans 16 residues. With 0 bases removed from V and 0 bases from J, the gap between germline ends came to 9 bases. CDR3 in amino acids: CASSQDFGSSYNEQFF. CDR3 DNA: TGCGCCAGCAGCCAAGATTTCGGTAGCTCCTACAATGAGCAGTTCTTC.

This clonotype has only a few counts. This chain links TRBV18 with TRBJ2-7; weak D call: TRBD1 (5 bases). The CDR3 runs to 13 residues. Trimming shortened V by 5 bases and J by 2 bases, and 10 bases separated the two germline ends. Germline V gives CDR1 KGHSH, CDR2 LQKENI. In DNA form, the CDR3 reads TGTGCCAGCTCATTACAGGAGACCTACGAGCAGTACGTC. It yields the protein CASSLQETYEQYV.

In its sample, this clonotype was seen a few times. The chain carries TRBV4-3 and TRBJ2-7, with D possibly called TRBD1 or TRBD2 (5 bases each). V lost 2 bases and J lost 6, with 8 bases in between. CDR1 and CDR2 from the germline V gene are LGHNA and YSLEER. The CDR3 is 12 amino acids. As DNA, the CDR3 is TGCGCCAGCAGCCAAAGGGGACGCGAGCAGTACGTC. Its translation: CASSQRGREQYV.

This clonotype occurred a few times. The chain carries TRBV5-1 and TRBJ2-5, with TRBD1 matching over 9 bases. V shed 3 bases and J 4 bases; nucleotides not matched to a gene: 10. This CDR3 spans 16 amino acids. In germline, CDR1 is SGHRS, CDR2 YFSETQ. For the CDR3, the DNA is TGCGCCAGCAGCTCATCCACGGGGACAGGGAGAGAGACCCAGTACTTC. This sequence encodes CASSSSTGTGRETQYF.

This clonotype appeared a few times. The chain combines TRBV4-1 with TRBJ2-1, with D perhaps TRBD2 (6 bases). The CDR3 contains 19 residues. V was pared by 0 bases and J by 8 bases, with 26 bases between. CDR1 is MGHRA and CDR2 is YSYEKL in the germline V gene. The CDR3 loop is CASSQEGRGGTPGYYEQFF. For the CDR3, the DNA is TGCGCCAGCAGCCAAGAAGGGCGGGGCGGAACCCCTGGATATTATGAGCAGTTCTTC.

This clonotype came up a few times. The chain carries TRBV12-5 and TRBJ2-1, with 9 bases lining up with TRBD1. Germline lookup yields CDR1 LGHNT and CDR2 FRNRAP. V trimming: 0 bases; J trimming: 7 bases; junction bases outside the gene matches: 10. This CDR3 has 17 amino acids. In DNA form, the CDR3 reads TGTGCTAGTGGTTTGGTACTAAGGACAGGGGTCGGAAATGAGCAGTTCTTC. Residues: CASGLVLRTGVGNEQFF.

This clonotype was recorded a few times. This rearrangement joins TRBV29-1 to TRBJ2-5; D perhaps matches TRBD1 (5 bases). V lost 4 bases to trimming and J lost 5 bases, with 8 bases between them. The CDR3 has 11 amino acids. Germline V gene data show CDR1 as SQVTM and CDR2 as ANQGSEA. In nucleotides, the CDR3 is TGCAGCGTTGTACCAGGGGAGACCCAGTACTTC. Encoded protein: CSVVPGETQYF.

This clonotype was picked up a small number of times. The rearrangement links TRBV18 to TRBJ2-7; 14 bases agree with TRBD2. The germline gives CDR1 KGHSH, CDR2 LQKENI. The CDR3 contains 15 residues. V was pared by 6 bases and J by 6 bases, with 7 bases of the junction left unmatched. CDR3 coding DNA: TGTGCCAGCTCGCCGGGACTAGCGGGAGTCCGCGAGCAGTACTTC. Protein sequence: CASSPGLAGVREQYF.

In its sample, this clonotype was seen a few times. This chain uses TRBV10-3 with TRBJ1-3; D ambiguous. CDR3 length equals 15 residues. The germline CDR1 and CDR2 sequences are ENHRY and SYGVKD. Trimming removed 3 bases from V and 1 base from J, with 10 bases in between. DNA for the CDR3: TGTGCCATCAGTGAAGGGCCGTTATCTGGAAACACCATATATTTT. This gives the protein CAISEGPLSGNTIYF.

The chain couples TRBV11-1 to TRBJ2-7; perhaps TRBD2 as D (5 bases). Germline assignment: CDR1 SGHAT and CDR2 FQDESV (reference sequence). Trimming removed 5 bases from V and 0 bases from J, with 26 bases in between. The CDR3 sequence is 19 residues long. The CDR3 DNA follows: TGTGCCAGCAGCACCTTCACGGTCAAGGGAGCGGTTTTCTCCTACGAGCAGTACGTC. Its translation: CASSTFTVKGAVFSYEQYV.